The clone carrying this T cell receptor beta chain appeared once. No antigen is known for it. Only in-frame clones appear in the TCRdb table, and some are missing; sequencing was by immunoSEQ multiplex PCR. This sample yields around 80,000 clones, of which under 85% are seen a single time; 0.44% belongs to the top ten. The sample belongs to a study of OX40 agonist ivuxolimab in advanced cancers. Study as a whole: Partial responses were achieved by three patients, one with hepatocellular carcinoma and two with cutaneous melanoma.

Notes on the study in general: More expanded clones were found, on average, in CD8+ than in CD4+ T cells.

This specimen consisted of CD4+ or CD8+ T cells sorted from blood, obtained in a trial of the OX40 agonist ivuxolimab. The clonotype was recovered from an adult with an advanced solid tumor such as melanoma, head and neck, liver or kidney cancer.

The DNA for the CDR3 is TGTGCCAGCAGTCGACAAGGGACGAGCCACGAGCAGTACGTC. As protein: CASSRQGTSHEQYV. The V call is TRBV6-6, the J call TRBJ2-7, with D perhaps given as TRBD1 or TRBD2 (5 bases each). Trimming removed 5 bases from V and 5 bases from J, with 16 bases in between. CDR3 length: 14 residues. Germline V gene data show CDR1 as MNHNY and CDR2 as SVGAGI (reference sequence).